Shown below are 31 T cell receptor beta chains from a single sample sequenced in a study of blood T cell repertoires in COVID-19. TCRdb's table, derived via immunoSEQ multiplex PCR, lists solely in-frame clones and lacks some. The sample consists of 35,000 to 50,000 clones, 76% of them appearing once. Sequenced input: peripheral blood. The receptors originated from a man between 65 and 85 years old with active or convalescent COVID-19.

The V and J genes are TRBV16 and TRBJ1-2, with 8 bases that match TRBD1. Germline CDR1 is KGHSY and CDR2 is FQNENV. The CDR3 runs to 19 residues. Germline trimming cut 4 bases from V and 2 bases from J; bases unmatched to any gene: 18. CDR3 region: CASSPVRGRGDFSNYGYTF. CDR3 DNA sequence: TGTGCCAGCAGCCCTGTCAGGGGGCGCGGGGATTTTAGCAACTATGGCTACACCTTC.

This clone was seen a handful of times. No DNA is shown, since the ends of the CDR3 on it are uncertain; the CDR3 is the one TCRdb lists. The CDR3 region is CAISESGTRTGQPLWQPQHF. J is TRBJ1-5 and V is TRBV10-3; the table's D call, TRBD1, has no DNA check behind it. The CDR3 spans 20 amino acids, including both terminal residues. Germline V gene lookup returns CDR1 ENHRY and CDR2 SYGVKD.

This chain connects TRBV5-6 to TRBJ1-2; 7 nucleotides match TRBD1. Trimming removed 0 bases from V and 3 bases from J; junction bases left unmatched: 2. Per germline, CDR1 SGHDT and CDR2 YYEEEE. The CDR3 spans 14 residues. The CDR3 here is CASSLGQGDYGYTF. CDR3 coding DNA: TGTGCCAGCAGCTTGGGTCAGGGGGACTATGGCTACACCTTC.

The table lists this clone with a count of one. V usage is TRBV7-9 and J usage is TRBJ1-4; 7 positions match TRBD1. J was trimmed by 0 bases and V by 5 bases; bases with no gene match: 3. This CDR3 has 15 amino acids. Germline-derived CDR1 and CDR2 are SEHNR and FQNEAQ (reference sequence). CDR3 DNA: TGTGCCAGCAGCGCCGGACAGGCAACTAATGAAAAACTGTTTTTT. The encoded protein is CASSAGQATNEKLFF.

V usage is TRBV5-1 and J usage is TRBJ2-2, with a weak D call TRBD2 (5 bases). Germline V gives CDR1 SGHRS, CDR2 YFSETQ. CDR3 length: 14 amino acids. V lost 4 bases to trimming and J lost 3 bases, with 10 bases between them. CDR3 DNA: TGCGCCAGCAGCCGTGGACTGGACACCGGGGAGCTGTTTTTT. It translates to CASSRGLDTGELFF. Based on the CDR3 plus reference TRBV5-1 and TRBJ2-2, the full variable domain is KAGVTQTPRYLIKTRGQQVTLSCSPISGHRSVSWYQQTPGQGLQFLFEYFSETQRNKGNFPGRFSGRQFSNSRSEMNVSTLELGDSALYLCASSRGLDTGELFFGEGSRLTVL.

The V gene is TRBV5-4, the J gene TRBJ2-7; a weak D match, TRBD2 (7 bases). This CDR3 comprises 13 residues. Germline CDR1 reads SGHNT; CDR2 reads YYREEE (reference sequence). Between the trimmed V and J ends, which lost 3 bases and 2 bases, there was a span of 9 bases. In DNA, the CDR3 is TGTGCCAGCAGCTCGGGGGGCCCCTACGAGCAGTACTTC. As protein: CASSSGGPYEQYF.

As DNA, the CDR3 is TGTGCCAGCAGTTACGGCCAGGGGGCGAGTGGCTACACCTTC. Its protein product is CASSYGQGASGYTF. The chain couples TRBV6-5 to TRBJ1-2; TRBD1 agrees at 8 bases. Unmatched junction bases numbered 6, after V lost 2 bases and J lost 7 bases. Germline CDR1 MNHEY, CDR2 SVGAGI. The CDR3 is 14 amino acids.

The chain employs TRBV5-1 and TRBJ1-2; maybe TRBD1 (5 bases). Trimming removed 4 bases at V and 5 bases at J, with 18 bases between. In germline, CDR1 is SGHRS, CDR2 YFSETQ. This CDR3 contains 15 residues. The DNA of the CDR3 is TGCGCCAGCAGCCCCCGGGGGAGGGTAGGATATGGCTACACCTTC. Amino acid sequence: CASSPRGRVGYGYTF.

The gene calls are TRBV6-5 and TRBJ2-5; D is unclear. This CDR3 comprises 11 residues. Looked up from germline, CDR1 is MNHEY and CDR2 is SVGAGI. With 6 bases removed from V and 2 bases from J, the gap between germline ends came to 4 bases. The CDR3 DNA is TGTGCCAGCAGATCTCAAGAGACCCAGTACTTC. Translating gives CASRSQETQYF.

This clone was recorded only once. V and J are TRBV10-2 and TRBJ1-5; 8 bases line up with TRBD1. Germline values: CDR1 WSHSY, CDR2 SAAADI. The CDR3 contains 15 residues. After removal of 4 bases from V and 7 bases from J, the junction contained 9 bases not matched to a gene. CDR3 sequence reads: CASSASTGGGQPQHF. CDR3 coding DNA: TGCGCCAGCAGTGCGTCAACAGGGGGGGGACAGCCCCAGCATTTT.

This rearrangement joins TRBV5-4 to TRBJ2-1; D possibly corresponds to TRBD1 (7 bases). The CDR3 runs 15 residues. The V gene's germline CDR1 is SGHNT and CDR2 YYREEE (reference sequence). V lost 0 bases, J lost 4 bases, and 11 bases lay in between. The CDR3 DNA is TGTGCCAGCAGCTTGGATCAGGGGGGTTACAATGAGCAGTTCTTC. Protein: CASSLDQGGYNEQFF.

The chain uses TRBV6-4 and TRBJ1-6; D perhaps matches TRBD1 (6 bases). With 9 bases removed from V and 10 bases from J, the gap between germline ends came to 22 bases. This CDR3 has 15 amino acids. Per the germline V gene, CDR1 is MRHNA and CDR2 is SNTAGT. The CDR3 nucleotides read TGTGCCAGTGAGGCAGGGGAGATCTTCCACTCACCCCTCCACTTT. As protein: CASEAGEIFHSPLHF.

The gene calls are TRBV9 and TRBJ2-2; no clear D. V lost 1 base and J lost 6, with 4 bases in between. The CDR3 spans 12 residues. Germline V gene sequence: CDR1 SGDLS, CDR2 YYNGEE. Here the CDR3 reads CASSVQAGELFF. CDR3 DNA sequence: TGTGCCAGCAGCGTACAGGCCGGGGAGCTGTTTTTT.

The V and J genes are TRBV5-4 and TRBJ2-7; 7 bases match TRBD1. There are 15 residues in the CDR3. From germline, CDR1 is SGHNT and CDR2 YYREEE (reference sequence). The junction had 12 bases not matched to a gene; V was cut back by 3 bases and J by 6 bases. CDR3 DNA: TGTGCCAGCAGCTCCGGGACAGACGGACTTGGCGAGCAGTACTTC. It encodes CASSSGTDGLGEQYF.

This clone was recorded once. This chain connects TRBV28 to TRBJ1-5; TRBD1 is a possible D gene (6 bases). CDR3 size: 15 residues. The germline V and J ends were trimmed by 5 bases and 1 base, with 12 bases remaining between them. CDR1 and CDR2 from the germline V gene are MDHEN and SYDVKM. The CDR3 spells CASSIGQKSNQPQHF. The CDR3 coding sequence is TGTGCCAGCAGTATAGGACAGAAGAGCAATCAGCCCCAGCATTTT.

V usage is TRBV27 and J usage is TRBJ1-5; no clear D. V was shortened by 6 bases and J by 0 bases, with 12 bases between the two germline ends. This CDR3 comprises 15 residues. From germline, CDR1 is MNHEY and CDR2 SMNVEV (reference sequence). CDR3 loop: CASSLERNSNQPQHF. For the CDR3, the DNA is TGTGCCAGCAGCCTCGAGAGAAATAGCAATCAGCCCCAGCATTTT.

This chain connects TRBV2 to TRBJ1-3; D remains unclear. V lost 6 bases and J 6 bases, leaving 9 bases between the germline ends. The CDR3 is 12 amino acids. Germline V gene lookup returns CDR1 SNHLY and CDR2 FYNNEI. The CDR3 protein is CASRPEINTIYF. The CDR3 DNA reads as TGTGCCAGCAGACCGGAGATAAACACCATATATTTT.

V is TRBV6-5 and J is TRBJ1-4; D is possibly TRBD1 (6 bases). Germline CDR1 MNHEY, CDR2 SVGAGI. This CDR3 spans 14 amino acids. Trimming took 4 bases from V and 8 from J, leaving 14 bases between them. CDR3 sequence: CASSLNRDLEKLFF. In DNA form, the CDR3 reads TGTGCCAGCAGTTTAAACAGGGATCTCGAAAAACTGTTTTTT.

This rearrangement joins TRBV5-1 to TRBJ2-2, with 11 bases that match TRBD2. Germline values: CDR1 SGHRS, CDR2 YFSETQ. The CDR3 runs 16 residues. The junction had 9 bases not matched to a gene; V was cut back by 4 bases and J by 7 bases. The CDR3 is CASSHSTSGVDGELFF. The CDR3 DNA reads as TGCGCCAGCAGCCACTCGACTAGCGGGGTGGACGGGGAGCTGTTTTTT.

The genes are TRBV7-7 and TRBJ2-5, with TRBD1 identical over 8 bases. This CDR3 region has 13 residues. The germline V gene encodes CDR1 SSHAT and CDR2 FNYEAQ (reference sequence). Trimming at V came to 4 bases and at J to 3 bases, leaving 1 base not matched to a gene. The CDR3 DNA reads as TGTGCCAGCAGCTCGGACAGGGAAGAGACCCAGTACTTC. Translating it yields CASSSDREETQYF.

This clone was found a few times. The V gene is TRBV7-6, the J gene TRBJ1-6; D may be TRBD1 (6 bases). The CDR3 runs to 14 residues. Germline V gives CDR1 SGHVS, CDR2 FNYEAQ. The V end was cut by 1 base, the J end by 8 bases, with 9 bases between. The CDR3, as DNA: TGTGCCAGCAGCTTAGAGGCAGGGGATTCACCCCTCCACTTT. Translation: CASSLEAGDSPLHF.

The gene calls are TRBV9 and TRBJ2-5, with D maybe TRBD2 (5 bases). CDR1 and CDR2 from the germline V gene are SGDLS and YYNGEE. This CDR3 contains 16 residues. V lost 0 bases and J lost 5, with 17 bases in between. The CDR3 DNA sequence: TGTGCCAGCAGCGTAGGAGCAGCTACGACGGGGGAGACCCAGTACTTC. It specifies CASSVGAATTGETQYF.

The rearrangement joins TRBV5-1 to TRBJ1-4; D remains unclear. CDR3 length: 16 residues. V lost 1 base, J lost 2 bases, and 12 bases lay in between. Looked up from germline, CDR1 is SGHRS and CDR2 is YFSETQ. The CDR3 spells CASSLLGRSTNEKLFF. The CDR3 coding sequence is TGCGCCAGCAGCTTGCTCGGGAGGTCGACTAATGAAAAACTGTTTTTT.

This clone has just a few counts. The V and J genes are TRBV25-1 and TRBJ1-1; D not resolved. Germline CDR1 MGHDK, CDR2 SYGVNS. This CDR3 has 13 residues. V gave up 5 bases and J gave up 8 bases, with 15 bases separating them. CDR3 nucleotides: TGTGCCAGCAGTTATGGAGCAATTGGGGAAGCTTTCTTT. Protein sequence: CASSYGAIGEAFF.

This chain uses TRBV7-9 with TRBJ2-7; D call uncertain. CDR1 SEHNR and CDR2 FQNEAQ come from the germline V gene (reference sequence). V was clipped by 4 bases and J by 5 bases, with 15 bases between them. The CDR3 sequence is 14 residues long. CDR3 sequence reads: CASSSWLQNNEQYF. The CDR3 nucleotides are TGTGCCAGCAGCTCCTGGTTACAGAACAACGAGCAGTACTTC.

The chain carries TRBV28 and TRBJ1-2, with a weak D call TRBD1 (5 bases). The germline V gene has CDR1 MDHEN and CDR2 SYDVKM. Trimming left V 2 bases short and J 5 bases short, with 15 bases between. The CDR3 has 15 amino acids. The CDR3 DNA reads TGTGCCAGCAGTTTAAGTAGGTCAGGGCGATATGGCTACACCTTC. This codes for CASSLSRSGRYGYTF.

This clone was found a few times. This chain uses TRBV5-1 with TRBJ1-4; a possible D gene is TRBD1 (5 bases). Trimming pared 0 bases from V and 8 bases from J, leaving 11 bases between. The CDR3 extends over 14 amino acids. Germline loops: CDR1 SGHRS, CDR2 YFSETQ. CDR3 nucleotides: TGCGCCAGCAGCTTGGCCAGGGAAGAAGAAAAACTGTTTTTT. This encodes CASSLAREEEKLFF. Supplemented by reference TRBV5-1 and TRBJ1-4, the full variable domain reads KAGVTQTPRYLIKTRGQQVTLSCSPISGHRSVSWYQQTPGQGLQFLFEYFSETQRNKGNFPGRFSGRQFSNSRSEMNVSTLELGDSALYLCASSLAREEEKLFFGSGTQLSVL.

DNA for the CDR3: TGTGCCAGCAGCTCCCCGGGGACTCCGGGGGTGAACTATGGCTACACCTTC. The encoded protein is CASSSPGTPGVNYGYTF. The chain joins TRBV5-4 to TRBJ1-2; D is possibly TRBD1 (5 bases). V lost 3 bases to trimming and J lost 2 bases, with 20 bases between them. CDR1 and CDR2 (germline): SGHNT, YYREEE (reference sequence). The length of the CDR3 is 17 residues.

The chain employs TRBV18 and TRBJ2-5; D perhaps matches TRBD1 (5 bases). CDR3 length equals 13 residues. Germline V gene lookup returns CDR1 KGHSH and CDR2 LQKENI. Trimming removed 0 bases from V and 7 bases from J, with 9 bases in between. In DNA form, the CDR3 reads TGTGCCAGCTCACCACCGACAGTGTGGACCCAGTACTTC. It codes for CASSPPTVWTQYF.

CDR3 residues: CASSLGGQPQAFF. The CDR3 nucleotides read TGCGCCAGCAGCTTGGGGGGACAGCCACAAGCTTTCTTT. The V call is TRBV5-1, the J call TRBJ1-1; 7 positions match TRBD1. This CDR3 region has 13 residues. Germline lookup yields CDR1 SGHRS and CDR2 YFSETQ. The V and J ends lost 0 bases and 9 bases, in that order; junction bases with no gene match: 5. Full variable domain (outside the CDR3, taken from reference TRBV5-1 and TRBJ1-1): KAGVTQTPRYLIKTRGQQVTLSCSPISGHRSVSWYQQTPGQGLQFLFEYFSETQRNKGNFPGRFSGRQFSNSRSEMNVSTLELGDSALYLCASSLGGQPQAFFGQGTRLTVV.

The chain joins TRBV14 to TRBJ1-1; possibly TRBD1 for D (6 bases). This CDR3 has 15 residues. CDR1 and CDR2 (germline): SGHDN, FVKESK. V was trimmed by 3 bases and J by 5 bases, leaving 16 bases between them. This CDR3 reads CASSHPRTERTEAFF. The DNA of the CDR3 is TGTGCCAGCAGCCACCCCCGGACAGAGAGGACTGAAGCTTTCTTT.